Each of the 28 T cell receptor beta chains below was sequenced from the same sample in a study of PD-1 blockade in classical Hodgkin lymphoma. Each patient's relapse followed autologous stem cell transplantation, and brentuximab vedotin exposure varied. Repertoires were generated with immunoSEQ multiplex PCR, while TCRdb's copy carries only in-frame clones and drops some. The sample has 13,000 or so clones; approximately 86% are singletons. Sequenced here: peripheral blood mononuclear cells (PBMCs), sampled at baseline. The origin of the receptors is a human donor with classical Hodgkin lymphoma.

The rearrangement joins TRBV5-1 to TRBJ2-2; the D gene is possibly TRBD2 (6 bases). With 3 bases removed from V and 5 bases from J, the gap between germline ends came to 8 bases. The CDR3 consists of 13 residues. Germline CDR1 SGHRS, CDR2 YFSETQ. The CDR3 coding sequence is TGCGCCAGCAGCTCTGGGGGGACCGGGGAGCTGTTTTTT. Protein sequence: CASSSGGTGELFF.

The gene calls are TRBV10-3 and TRBJ2-5, with TRBD1 matching over 7 bases. Trimming at V came to 6 bases and at J to 4 bases, leaving 8 bases not matched to a gene. The CDR3 has 14 amino acids. Germline V gene data show CDR1 as ENHRY and CDR2 as SYGVKD. In DNA form, the CDR3 reads TGTGCCATCAGCCCTACAGGGGTTGGAGAGACCCAGTACTTC. The encoded protein is CAISPTGVGETQYF.

The chain links TRBV30 to TRBJ2-5; D uncertain. The CDR3 consists of 14 residues. V shed 1 base and J shed 2 bases, with 11 bases lying between them. Per the germline V gene, CDR1 is GTSNPN and CDR2 is SVGIG (reference sequence). In DNA form, the CDR3 reads TGTGCCTGGAGTGGATCCCCGCAACAAGAGACCCAGTACTTC. Its translation is CAWSGSPQQETQYF. Supplemented by reference TRBV30 and TRBJ2-5, the full variable domain reads SQTIHQWPATLVQPVGSPLSLECTVEGTSNPNLYWYRQAAGRGLQLLFYSVGIGQISSEVPQNLSASRPQDRQFILSSKKLLLSDSGFYLCAWSGSPQQETQYFGPGTRLLVL.

To note about this clone: Sequence at one end of the junction differs from germline and may be a read error. The CDR3 here is CSGGQETQYF. The CDR3 nucleotides are TGCTCCGGGGGACAAGAGACCCAGTACTTC. V and J are TRBV7-9 and TRBJ2-5; D may be TRBD2 (6 bases). This CDR3 has 10 amino acids. Germline CDR1 is SEHNR and CDR2 is FQNEAQ (reference sequence). The full variable domain, in which reference TRBV7-9 and TRBJ2-5 provide the parts outside the CDR3, is DTGVSQNPRHKITKRGQNVTFRCDPISEHNRLYWYRQTLGQGPEFLTYFQNEAQLEKSRLLSDRFSAERPKGSFSTLEIQRTEQGDSAMYLCSGGQETQYFGPGTRLLVL.

This clone has only one observation. This chain uses TRBV6-1 with TRBJ1-2, with D tentatively TRBD1 (5 bases). CDR1 and CDR2 (germline): MNHNS, SASEGT. V was trimmed by 1 base and J by 7 bases, leaving 16 bases between them. The CDR3 contains 15 residues. The CDR3 sequence: CASSEVYQGVAGYTF. Here the CDR3 DNA reads TGTGCCAGCAGTGAAGTATATCAGGGAGTCGCTGGCTACACCTTC.

CDR3 in amino acids: CASGKGGYNEQFF. The CDR3 DNA reads TGTGCCAGCGGGAAGGGGGGTTACAATGAGCAGTTCTTC. The chain carries TRBV25-1 and TRBJ2-1; D assignment may be TRBD1 or TRBD2 (6 bases each). The germline V and J ends were trimmed by 8 bases and 4 bases, with 12 bases remaining between them. CDR3 length: 13 residues. CDR1 is MGHDK and CDR2 is SYGVNS in the germline V gene.

This rearrangement joins TRBV11-1 to TRBJ2-3, with D possibly matching TRBD2 (7 bases). Between the trimmed V and J ends, which lost 3 bases and 4 bases, there was a span of 11 bases. CDR3 size: 14 residues. Germline V CDR1 and CDR2: SGHAT, FQDESV (reference sequence). CDR3 DNA: TGTGCCAGCAGCTTGGGGGGGCTAGCAGATACGCAGTATTTT. Translated: CASSLGGLADTQYF. The full variable domain, completed using reference TRBV11-1 and TRBJ2-3, is EAEVAQSPRYKITEKSQAVAFWCDPISGHATLYWYRQILGQGPELLVQFQDESVVDDSQLPKDRFSAERLKGVDSTLKIQPAELGDSAMYLCASSLGGLADTQYFGPGTRLTVL.

A note on this clone: A far larger clone is one nucleotide away, so this likely arose from a read error. This chain uses TRBV4-1 with TRBJ1-4; D is unresolved. There are 15 residues in the CDR3. The ends were cut back, 2 bases at V and 0 bases at J, with 7 bases in the middle. Germline lookup yields CDR1 MGHRA and CDR2 YSYEKL. This CDR3 is CASSQPGATNEKLFF. The CDR3 DNA is TGCGCCAGCAGCCAACCGGGAGCAACTAATGAAAAACTGTTTTTT.

The rearrangement uses TRBV30 and TRBJ2-7; 10 positions match TRBD1. With V trimmed by 0 bases and J by 6 bases, 8 bases remained unmatched. The CDR3 is 15 amino acids. From germline, CDR1 is GTSNPN and CDR2 SVGIG (reference sequence). Here the CDR3 reads CAWSVYLGTGVEQYF. In DNA form, the CDR3 reads TGTGCCTGGAGTGTCTATCTTGGGACAGGGGTCGAGCAGTACTTC. Full variable domain (rest looked up from reference TRBV30 and TRBJ2-7): SQTIHQWPATLVQPVGSPLSLECTVEGTSNPNLYWYRQAAGRGLQLLFYSVGIGQISSEVPQNLSASRPQDRQFILSSKKLLLSDSGFYLCAWSVYLGTGVEQYFGPGTRLTVT.

This chain connects TRBV2 to TRBJ2-2, with 7 bases lining up with TRBD1. Losses at the gene ends were 8 bases for V and 7 bases for J; bases not matched to a gene: 10. The CDR3 runs 14 residues. The germline V gene encodes CDR1 SNHLY and CDR2 FYNNEI. This CDR3 is CASLDRSYVGELFF. CDR3 DNA sequence: TGTGCCAGCTTGGACAGGTCTTACGTCGGGGAGCTGTTTTTT. Full variable domain (outside the CDR3, taken from reference TRBV2 and TRBJ2-2): EPEVTQTPSHQVTQMGQEVILRCVPISNHLYFYWYRQILGQKVEFLVSFYNNEISEKSEIFDDQFSVERPDGSNFTLKIRSTKLEDSAMYFCASLDRSYVGELFFGEGSRLTVL.

The chain joins TRBV6-5 to TRBJ1-1; the match to TRBD1 covers 7 bases. Losses at the gene ends were 6 bases for V and 4 bases for J; bases not matched to a gene: 8. This CDR3 contains 14 residues. Germline V CDR1 and CDR2: MNHEY, SVGAGI. The chain's CDR3 is CASSSFTGVTEAFF. The DNA for the CDR3 is TGTGCCAGCAGCTCATTTACAGGGGTCACTGAAGCTTTCTTT.

This clone was detected once. The V and J genes are TRBV10-3 and TRBJ2-7; D is undetermined. The V and J ends lost 1 base and 6 bases respectively, with 10 bases between them. This CDR3 comprises 13 residues. Germline-derived CDR1 and CDR2 are ENHRY and SYGVKD. CDR3 nucleotide sequence: TGTGCCATCAGTGAGTTCGAGACCAGCGAGCAGTACTTC. Its translation is CAISEFETSEQYF.

CDR3 DNA: TGCGCCAGCAGCTTGGATCCCAGCGCTCCCGGGAATGAGCAGTTCTTC. It translates to CASSLDPSAPGNEQFF. This chain joins TRBV5-1 and TRBJ2-1, with D unclear. V lost 0 bases and J lost 7, with 17 bases in between. CDR3 size: 16 residues. Per germline, CDR1 SGHRS and CDR2 YFSETQ.

Here the CDR3 DNA reads TGTGCCAGCAGCTCCAGGGGGGGCTCCTACGAGCAGTACTTC. Its translation: CASSSRGGSYEQYF. The chain joins TRBV7-2 to TRBJ2-7; either TRBD1 or TRBD2 may fit D (7 bases each). Germline V gives CDR1 SGHTA, CDR2 FQGNSA. V was shortened by 4 bases and J by 0 bases, with 10 bases between the two germline ends. This CDR3 is built from 14 residues.

DNA for the CDR3: TGTGCCAGCAGTTCTATGGGACTAGCGGAAGAGACCCAGTACTTC. Translation: CASSSMGLAEETQYF. This chain joins TRBV27 and TRBJ2-5, with TRBD2 matching 11 bases. J was trimmed by 3 bases and V by 4 bases; bases with no gene match: 4. This CDR3 has 15 residues. Looked up from germline, CDR1 is MNHEY and CDR2 is SMNVEV (reference sequence).

The gene calls are TRBV4-1 and TRBJ2-4; D not certain. CDR3 length equals 15 residues. The V end was cut by 1 base, the J end by 1 base, with 8 bases between. Germline V gives CDR1 MGHRA, CDR2 YSYEKL. The CDR3 sequence is CASSQVWVAKNIQYF. CDR3 bases: TGCGCCAGCAGCCAAGTATGGGTGGCCAAAAACATTCAGTACTTC.

This clone was counted between two and nine times. The chain uses TRBV11-2 and TRBJ2-5; the match to TRBD1 covers 7 bases. The CDR3 extends over 15 amino acids. Trimming cost V 3 bases and J 2 bases; bases outside gene matches: 6. Germline V gene lookup returns CDR1 SGHAT and CDR2 FQNNGV. CDR3 amino acids: CASSFGTATQETQYF. CDR3 DNA sequence: TGTGCCAGCAGCTTCGGGACAGCGACACAAGAGACCCAGTACTTC. Complete variable domain (other parts from reference TRBV11-2 and TRBJ2-5): EAGVAQSPRYKIIEKRQSVAFWCNPISGHATLYWYQQILGQGPKLLIQFQNNGVVDDSQLPKDRFSAERLKGVDSTLKIQPAKLEDSAVYLCASSFGTATQETQYFGPGTRLLVL.

The J gene is TRBJ1-5, the V gene TRBV7-8; 7 bases line up with TRBD1. Trimming at V came to 5 bases and at J to 1 base, leaving 11 bases not matched to a gene. Germline V gene sequence: CDR1 SGHVS, CDR2 FQNEAQ. This CDR3 has 17 residues. As DNA, the CDR3 is TGTGCCAGCAGCCCCAGGAGGGGGCACTCAAGCAATCAGCCCCAGCATTTT. This encodes CASSPRRGHSSNQPQHF.

In its sample, this clone was seen once. The chain has TRBV7-9 and TRBJ2-1; D gene uncertain. Germline CDR1 reads SEHNR; CDR2 reads FQNEAQ (reference sequence). CDR3 size: 15 residues. V was trimmed by 3 bases and J by 0 bases, leaving 9 bases between them. The CDR3, as DNA: TGTGCCAGCAGCTTGCACGGAAGCTCCTACAATGAGCAGTTCTTC. It encodes CASSLHGSSYNEQFF.

V is TRBV30 and J is TRBJ2-3; a weak D match, TRBD1 (5 bases). The germline V gene has CDR1 GTSNPN and CDR2 SVGIG (reference sequence). This CDR3 region has 15 residues. The V gene lost 1 base and the J gene lost 0 bases, with 11 bases spanning the gap. The CDR3 DNA reads as TGTGCCTGGAGTGGGGGCAGCGCTAGCACAGATACGCAGTATTTT. Residues: CAWSGGSASTDTQYF.

The genes are TRBV2 and TRBJ1-3; 9 bases agree with TRBD1. V trimming: 4 bases; J trimming: 3 bases; junction bases outside the gene matches: 7. The CDR3 has 16 amino acids. Germline assignment: CDR1 SNHLY and CDR2 FYNNEI. The DNA for the CDR3 is TGTGCCAGCAGTGGAATACAGGGGGCGCTTGGAAACACCATATATTTT. Residues: CASSGIQGALGNTIYF. Together with reference TRBV2 and TRBJ1-3, the CDR3 gives the full variable domain: EPEVTQTPSHQVTQMGQEVILRCVPISNHLYFYWYRQILGQKVEFLVSFYNNEISEKSEIFDDQFSVERPDGSNFTLKIRSTKLEDSAMYFCASSGIQGALGNTIYFGEGSWLTVV.

The J gene is TRBJ2-6, the V gene TRBV30; TRBD1 matches at 7 bases. CDR1 and CDR2 (germline): GTSNPN, SVGIG (reference sequence). Germline trimming cut 3 bases from V and 2 bases from J; bases unmatched to any gene: 10. This CDR3 comprises 17 residues. The CDR3 region has the DNA TGTGCCTGGAGCCACCTGGGAGACAGGGCTGGGGCCAACGTCCTGACTTTC. Protein product: CAWSHLGDRAGANVLTF.

This clone was observed a few times. The chain has TRBV12-5 and TRBJ2-7; D is possibly TRBD1 (6 bases). This CDR3 comprises 15 residues. Germline V gene data show CDR1 as LGHNT and CDR2 as FRNRAP. Between the trimmed V and J ends, which lost 5 bases and 6 bases, there was a span of 20 bases. DNA for the CDR3: TGTGCTAGTGGTCCCCTCAACAGGGCGATCGGCGAGCAGTACTTC. Its translation: CASGPLNRAIGEQYF.

The chain couples TRBV6-1 to TRBJ2-4, with D perhaps matching TRBD2 (6 bases). This CDR3 has 12 residues. CDR1 MNHNS and CDR2 SASEGT come from the germline V gene. Trimming shortened V by 6 bases and J by 6 bases, and 9 bases separated the two germline ends. The CDR3 is CASRQGLNIQYF. The CDR3 DNA reads as TGTGCCAGCAGGCAGGGACTAAACATTCAGTACTTC.

The chain uses TRBV28 and TRBJ2-7, with 9 positions matching TRBD2. This CDR3 has 19 residues. Per germline, CDR1 MDHEN and CDR2 SYDVKM. Germline trimming cut 4 bases from V and 6 bases from J; bases unmatched to any gene: 22. Here the CDR3 DNA reads TGTGCCAGCAGTTCACCCCCCGGGACTAGCTTCACCCGCTCTCGCGAGCAGTACTTC. Translated: CASSSPPGTSFTRSREQYF. The full variable domain, completed using reference TRBV28 and TRBJ2-7, is DVKVTQSSRYLVKRTGEKVFLECVQDMDHENMFWYRQDPGLGLRLIYFSYDVKMKEKGDIPEGYSVSREKKERFSLILESASTNQTSMYLCASSSPPGTSFTRSREQYFGPGTRLTVT.

The chain employs TRBV9 and TRBJ1-6; D may be TRBD1 (6 bases). This CDR3 has 16 amino acids. Trimming pared 0 bases from V and 4 bases from J, leaving 11 bases between. CDR1 SGDLS and CDR2 YYNGEE come from the germline V gene. CDR3 in amino acids: CASSVVPGHYNSPLHF. The CDR3 coding sequence is TGTGCCAGCAGCGTAGTACCGGGACATTATAATTCACCCCTCCACTTT. Looking up the rest from reference TRBV9 and TRBJ1-6 gives the full variable domain: DSGVTQTPKHLITATGQRVTLRCSPRSGDLSVYWYQQSLDQGLQFLIQYYNGEERAKGNILERFSAQQFPDLHSELNLSSLELGDSALYFCASSVVPGHYNSPLHFGNGTRLTVT.

The rearrangement joins TRBV30 to TRBJ2-7, with D possibly being TRBD1 (5 bases). This CDR3 has 12 amino acids. V was shortened by 2 bases and J by 3 bases, with 8 bases between the two germline ends. CDR1 is GTSNPN and CDR2 is SVGIG in the germline V gene (reference sequence). CDR3 amino acids: CAWSSQGYEQYF. The CDR3 nucleotides are TGTGCCTGGAGTTCCCAGGGCTACGAGCAGTACTTC.

The chain has TRBV5-1 and TRBJ2-1; unclear D gene. Germline CDR1 is SGHRS and CDR2 is YFSETQ. The CDR3 spans 13 residues. V lost 0 bases and J lost 12, with 13 bases in between. The CDR3 DNA follows: TGCGCCAGCAGCTTGGCCCCCCGGAAGGGGCAGTTCTTC. Translating it yields CASSLAPRKGQFF.